Below are 26 T cell receptor beta chains sequenced from a single sample in a study of blood T cell repertoires in COVID-19. Method: immunoSEQ multiplex PCR; TCRdb's copy keeps in-frame clones and lacks some. The profile shows about 340,000 clones, 92% of them singletons. Sequences were obtained from PBMCs or T cells enriched from blood (not recorded which). The receptor set was obtained from a woman younger than 45 who had recovered from COVID-19.

CDR3 region: CASSPAANQPQHF. The CDR3 region has the DNA TGTGCCAGCAGCCCCGCCGCGAATCAGCCCCAGCATTTT. The chain employs TRBV6-5 and TRBJ1-5; D gene ambiguous. Trimming removed 6 bases at V and 4 bases at J, with 10 bases between. The CDR3 length is 13 residues. Per the germline V gene, CDR1 is MNHEY and CDR2 is SVGAGI.

The chain recombines TRBV24-1 with TRBJ1-1; 7 bases are shared with TRBD1. This CDR3 has 15 residues. Looked up from germline, CDR1 is KGHDR and CDR2 is SFDVKD. J gave up 0 bases and V 4 bases, and 4 bases lay outside the gene matches. The CDR3 region is CATSEGGQMNTEAFF. As DNA, the CDR3 is TGTGCCACCAGTGAGGGGGGACAGATGAACACTGAAGCTTTCTTT.

The rearrangement uses TRBV7-2 and TRBJ2-1, with D maybe TRBD1 (5 bases). Germline V gives CDR1 SGHTA, CDR2 FQGNSA. This CDR3 contains 15 residues. Trimming cost V 5 bases and J 8 bases, with 19 bases left between them. The CDR3 protein is CASSTPGKGWDEQFF. The CDR3 DNA is TGTGCCAGCAGCACCCCCGGTAAGGGGTGGGATGAGCAGTTCTTC.

This clone came up once. The J gene is TRBJ2-1, the V gene TRBV4-2; 8 nucleotides line up with TRBD2. There are 15 residues in the CDR3. V lost 4 bases, J lost 8 bases, and 10 bases stayed unmatched. Germline V gene data show CDR1 as LGHNA and CDR2 as YNFKEQ. In DNA form, the CDR3 reads TGTGCCAGCAGCCGTACCGGGACTAGTGTATATGAGCAGTTCTTC. Amino acid sequence: CASSRTGTSVYEQFF.

This clone was recorded once. The chain recombines TRBV10-3 with TRBJ1-5; D is unclear. The V gene's germline CDR1 is ENHRY and CDR2 SYGVKD. The CDR3 covers 14 residues. V shed 2 bases and J shed 6 bases, with 11 bases lying between them. The CDR3 loop reads CAISEGFEAQPQHF. CDR3 in DNA: TGTGCCATCAGTGAGGGGTTCGAGGCTCAGCCCCAGCATTTT.

Written as DNA, the CDR3 is TGTGCCAGCAGCTTAGACAGTAGCTCCTACAATGAGCAGTTCTTC. Translated: CASSLDSSSYNEQFF. V usage is TRBV7-2 and J usage is TRBJ2-1; no reliable D call. The CDR3 has 15 residues. Trimming cost V 1 base and J 0 bases, with 7 bases left between them. Germline CDR1 and CDR2: SGHTA and FQGNSA.

The chain uses TRBV19 and TRBJ2-1; 12 nucleotides match TRBD2. CDR3 length: 15 residues. V was clipped by 7 bases and J by 6 bases; unmatched bases: 7. Germline V CDR1 and CDR2: LNHDA, SQIVND (reference sequence). The CDR3 DNA reads TGTGCCAGTAAGTCTAGCGGGAGGGCCTTCAATGAGCAGTTCTTC. Translated, it gives CASKSSGRAFNEQFF.

This clone was detected once. This chain uses TRBV5-8 with TRBJ2-3; D is undetermined. Germline V lookup: CDR1 SGHTS, CDR2 YDEGEE. V gave up 4 bases and J gave up 1 base, with 13 bases separating them. The CDR3 has 15 amino acids. The CDR3 spells CASSPRIMGTDTQYF. DNA of the CDR3: TGTGCCAGCAGCCCGCGCATCATGGGCACAGATACGCAGTATTTT.

The rearrangement uses TRBV14 and TRBJ2-2; D may be TRBD1 (6 bases). The CDR3 covers 16 residues. V lost 0 bases and J lost 4, with 12 bases in between. CDR1 is SGHDN and CDR2 is FVKESK in the germline V gene. CDR3 sequence reads: CASSQDTGLGTGELFF. CDR3 DNA sequence: TGTGCCAGCAGCCAAGACACAGGGTTGGGCACCGGGGAGCTGTTTTTT.

The chain recombines TRBV4-2 with TRBJ2-1; 7 positions agree with TRBD2. With V trimmed by 3 bases and J by 7 bases, 12 bases remained unmatched. Germline CDR1 and CDR2: LGHNA and YNFKEQ. The CDR3 is 16 amino acids. Written as DNA, the CDR3 is TGTGCCAGCAGCCAGTATCCCCTCGCGGGAGAAAATGAGCAGTTCTTC. This sequence encodes CASSQYPLAGENEQFF.

The chain recombines TRBV5-6 with TRBJ2-7; TRBD2 matches at 10 bases. V dropped 6 bases and J dropped 2; count of bases not matched to a gene: 8. Per the germline V gene, CDR1 is SGHDT and CDR2 is YYEEEE. The CDR3 runs 15 residues. The DNA for the CDR3 is TGTGCCAGCAAGGTGGGGACTAGCGTTGCCTACGAGCAGTACTTC. Its translation is CASKVGTSVAYEQYF.

This chain connects TRBV28 to TRBJ2-7, with 8 bases that match TRBD2. Looked up from germline, CDR1 is MDHEN and CDR2 is SYDVKM. The CDR3 runs 14 residues. The V gene end was trimmed by 6 bases and the J gene end by 5 bases; junction bases not matched to a gene: 9. The CDR3 sequence is CASSGSGGVHEQYF. CDR3 nucleotide sequence: TGTGCCAGCAGCGGCTCGGGAGGGGTTCACGAGCAGTACTTC.

This clone was observed a single time. The chain employs TRBV3-1 (or the pseudogene TRBV3-2) and TRBJ1-5, with 7 bases matching TRBD1. The CDR3 covers 14 residues. Losses at the gene ends were 2 bases for V and 6 bases for J; bases not matched to a gene: 4. CDR1 is LGHDT and CDR2 is YNNKEL in the germline V gene (reference sequence). The CDR3 sequence: CASSQRTGVQPQHF. Written as DNA, the CDR3 is TGTGCCAGCAGCCAAAGGACAGGCGTTCAGCCCCAGCATTTT.

This clone was seen many times. This sequence joins TRBV7-2 and TRBJ1-1; the D gene is possibly TRBD1 (6 bases). V was cut by 2 bases and J by 5 bases, with 12 bases left in between. This CDR3 spans 14 amino acids. The germline gives CDR1 SGHTA, CDR2 FQGNSA. The CDR3 spells CASSLNRVGTEAFF. The CDR3 coding sequence is TGTGCCAGCAGCTTAAACAGGGTGGGAACTGAAGCTTTCTTT.

The chain employs TRBV3-1 (or the pseudogene TRBV3-2) and TRBJ1-5; D is uncertain. Germline assignment: CDR1 LGHDT and CDR2 YNNKEL (reference sequence). The ends were cut back, 4 bases at V and 6 bases at J, with 10 bases in the middle. The CDR3 contains 13 residues. Written as DNA, the CDR3 is TGTGCCAGCAGCCCAAGCGGCGGTCAGCCCCAGCATTTT. This sequence encodes CASSPSGGQPQHF.

V usage is TRBV30 and J usage is TRBJ1-4; D call uncertain. Germline CDR1 GTSNPN, CDR2 SVGIG (reference sequence). V was clipped by 3 bases and J by 8 bases, with 13 bases between them. This CDR3 has 13 residues. In nucleotides, the CDR3 is TGTGCCTGGAGCGGGATATGGGGAGAAAAACTGTTTTTT. Encoded protein: CAWSGIWGEKLFF. Filled out from reference TRBV30 and TRBJ1-4, the complete variable domain reads SQTIHQWPATLVQPVGSPLSLECTVEGTSNPNLYWYRQAAGRGLQLLFYSVGIGQISSEVPQNLSASRPQDRQFILSSKKLLLSDSGFYLCAWSGIWGEKLFFGSGTQLSVL.

A word on this clone: At the DNA level, this CDR3 is encoded by other sequences in the same sample as well. This rearrangement joins TRBV18 to TRBJ2-7; D not certain. Germline V lookup: CDR1 KGHSH, CDR2 LQKENI. The CDR3 contains 12 residues. Deletions cut 0 bases from V and 6 bases from J, with 6 bases between. CDR3 bases: TGTGCCAGCTCACCACCTGCCGGCGAGCAGTACTTC. This sequence encodes CASSPPAGEQYF.

CDR3 sequence: CASSPPEREYQETQYF. The CDR3 DNA sequence: TGCGCCAGCAGCCCCCCCGAGCGGGAGTACCAAGAGACCCAGTACTTC. This sequence joins TRBV5-1 and TRBJ2-5; 8 bases fit TRBD2. CDR3 length equals 16 residues. CDR1 SGHRS and CDR2 YFSETQ come from the germline V gene. J was trimmed by 0 bases and V by 4 bases; bases with no gene match: 8.

This clone was observed a few times. J is TRBJ2-7 and V is TRBV5-1; 8 positions match TRBD1. This CDR3 spans 14 amino acids. V lost 4 bases and J lost 6; bases outside the gene matches: 9. The germline gives CDR1 SGHRS, CDR2 YFSETQ. The CDR3 here is CASSPTGAPREQYF. In DNA form, the CDR3 reads TGCGCCAGCAGCCCGACAGGGGCCCCGCGCGAGCAGTACTTC.

The genes are TRBV7-2 and TRBJ1-3; TRBD1 matches 7 bases. Per the germline V gene, CDR1 is SGHTA and CDR2 is FQGNSA. Trimming removed 5 bases from V and 1 base from J; junction bases left unmatched: 8. The CDR3 length is 16 residues. This CDR3 is CASSPHEGASGNTIYF. The CDR3 nucleotides are TGTGCCAGCAGCCCCCACGAGGGGGCATCTGGAAACACCATATATTTT.

The chain is built from TRBV6-5 and TRBJ1-4, with TRBD1 matching 8 bases. Germline trimming cut 10 bases from V and 7 bases from J; bases unmatched to any gene: 5. The CDR3 runs 12 residues. In germline, CDR1 is MNHEY, CDR2 SVGAGI. CDR3 region: CATGQGGEKLFF. Here the CDR3 DNA reads TGTGCCACCGGACAGGGAGGTGAAAAACTGTTTTTT.

This chain's CDR3 is CASSLDRGGGTEAFF. CDR3 DNA: TGTGCCAGCAGCTTAGACCGAGGGGGCGGCACTGAAGCTTTCTTT. The chain recombines TRBV11-2 with TRBJ1-1; TRBD1 agrees at 7 bases. Looked up from germline, CDR1 is SGHAT and CDR2 is FQNNGV. The CDR3 consists of 15 residues. V lost 0 bases to trimming and J lost 4 bases; unmatched junction nucleotides: 5.

This clone was seen a few times. The chain uses TRBV7-9 and TRBJ2-5; a weak D match, TRBD1 (7 bases). V lost 5 bases and J lost 5, with 15 bases in between. The CDR3 is 14 residues long. CDR1 SEHNR and CDR2 FQNEAQ come from the germline V gene (reference sequence). CDR3 sequence: CASSTQGGRETQYF. The CDR3 DNA reads as TGTGCCAGCAGCACCCAGGGGGGACGGGAGACCCAGTACTTC.

The chain couples TRBV18 to TRBJ2-7; 10 nucleotides agree with TRBD2. This CDR3 has 18 residues. Germline assignment: CDR1 KGHSH and CDR2 LQKENI. The V gene end was trimmed by 2 bases and the J gene end by 6 bases; junction bases not matched to a gene: 16. The CDR3 coding sequence is TGTGCCAGCTCACCAACCCCCTTAGCGGGGGGCCCTCCCCGCGAGCAGTACTTC. Protein product: CASSPTPLAGGPPREQYF.

The chain combines TRBV19 with TRBJ2-2; D is possibly TRBD2 (6 bases). Germline CDR1 is LNHDA and CDR2 is SQIVND (reference sequence). V shed 6 bases and J shed 4 bases, with 18 bases lying between them. The CDR3 is made up of 16 amino acids. Written as DNA, the CDR3 is TGTGCCAGTAGAAGGGGCGGGGTTTCGGGCACCGGGGAGCTGTTTTTT. Its translation: CASRRGGVSGTGELFF.

The chain is built from TRBV10-3 and TRBJ2-7; 12 bases are shared with TRBD2. The germline CDR1 and CDR2 sequences are ENHRY and SYGVKD. The CDR3 covers 14 residues. Unmatched junction bases numbered 1, after V lost 4 bases and J lost 3 bases. The CDR3: CAISGTSGDYEQYF. The CDR3 DNA sequence: TGTGCCATCAGTGGGACTAGCGGGGACTACGAGCAGTACTTC.